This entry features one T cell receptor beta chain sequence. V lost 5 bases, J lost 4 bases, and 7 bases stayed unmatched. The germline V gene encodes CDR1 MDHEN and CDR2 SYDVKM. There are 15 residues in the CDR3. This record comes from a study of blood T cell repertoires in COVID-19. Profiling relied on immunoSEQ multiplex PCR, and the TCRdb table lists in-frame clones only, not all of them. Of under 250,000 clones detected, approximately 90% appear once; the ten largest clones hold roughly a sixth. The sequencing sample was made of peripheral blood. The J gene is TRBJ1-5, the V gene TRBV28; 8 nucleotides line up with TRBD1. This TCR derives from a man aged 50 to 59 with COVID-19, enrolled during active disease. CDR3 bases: TGTGCCAGCAGTCTTCCGACAGGGGATAATCAGCCCCAGCATTTT. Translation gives CASSLPTGDNQPQHF.